This TCR beta chain was documented in a study of blood T cell repertoires in COVID-19. The CDR3 is 17 amino acids. The junction had 9 bases not matched to a gene; V was cut back by 1 base and J by 0 bases. The germline gives CDR1 SGHNT, CDR2 YENEEA. Profiled with immunoSEQ multiplex PCR; TCRdb holds only in-frame clones, not every one. The table has some 93,000 clones, less than 90% seen once. The clonotype comes from a woman over 75 with acute or convalescent COVID-19. This chain uses TRBV11-3 with TRBJ2-7, with 7 bases lining up with TRBD1. The sample taken for sequencing was peripheral blood. CDR3 residues: CASSLGVRTGSSYEQYF. The CDR3 DNA sequence: TGTGCCAGCAGCTTAGGCGTAAGGACAGGTAGCTCCTACGAGCAGTACTTC. Looking up the rest from reference TRBV11-3 and TRBJ2-7 gives the full variable domain: EAGVVQSPRYKIIEKKQPVAFWCNPISGHNTLYWYLQNLGQGPELLIRYENEEAVDDSQLPKDRFSAERLKGVDSTLKIQPAELGDSAVYLCASSLGVRTGSSYEQYFGPGTRLTVT.